Shown below are 14 T cell receptor beta chains from a single sample sequenced in a study of CD8+ T cells in alopecia areata. Investigators isolated RNA and reverse transcribed it into cDNA to act as the sequencing template. Sequencing used immunoSEQ multiplex PCR; TCRdb keeps in-frame clones, though not all of them. The sample has over 150,000 clones; about 56% are singletons. Sequences were obtained from CD8+ T cells sorted from blood. The receptors originated from a human donor in good health.

This clone showed up just a few times. The rearrangement uses TRBV30 and TRBJ1-2; D unresolved. Germline CDR1 GTSNPN, CDR2 SVGIG (reference sequence). Trimming left V 8 bases short and J 1 base short, with 17 bases between. The CDR3 runs to 14 residues. The CDR3 spells CARKAGVLNYGYTF. The CDR3 bases are TGTGCCCGTAAGGCGGGCGTGCTTAACTATGGCTACACCTTC.

V gene TRBV6-6 combines with J gene TRBJ1-2, with TRBD1 identical over 8 bases. This CDR3 has 12 residues. Germline V gene sequence: CDR1 MNHNY, CDR2 SVGAGI (reference sequence). After removal of 5 bases from V and 7 bases from J, the junction contained 3 bases not matched to a gene. The CDR3 DNA reads as TGTGCCAGCAGTCAGGGACAGGCTGGCTACACCTTC. Translated, it gives CASSQGQAGYTF.

The chain carries TRBV4-1 and TRBJ2-1, with D uncertain. The length of the CDR3 is 16 residues. CDR1 and CDR2 from the germline V gene are MGHRA and YSYEKL. Trimming pared 1 base from V and 0 bases from J, leaving 10 bases between. CDR3 DNA: TGCGCCAGCAGCCAAGCGAGGTCCCCCTCCTACAATGAGCAGTTCTTC. This translates into CASSQARSPSYNEQFF.

The chain couples TRBV30 to TRBJ2-7; TRBD2 might be the D (6 bases). This CDR3 spans 13 amino acids. V was trimmed by 4 bases and J by 1 base, leaving 11 bases between them. Per the germline V gene, CDR1 is GTSNPN and CDR2 is SVGIG (reference sequence). The CDR3 DNA is TGTGCCTGGAACCCCGGGAGTTCCTACGAGCAGTACTTC. Translating it yields CAWNPGSSYEQYF.

This clone has more than one count but fewer than ten. This CDR3 reads CASSIPGRQETQYF. CDR3 DNA: TGTGCCAGCTCCATCCCGGGACGGCAAGAGACCCAGTACTTC. V gene TRBV27 combines with J gene TRBJ2-5, with D perhaps given as TRBD1 or TRBD2 (5 bases each). The V and J ends lost 8 bases and 2 bases respectively, with 15 bases between them. The CDR3 contains 14 residues. CDR1 is MNHEY, CDR2 SMNVEV, per germline (reference sequence).

The chain joins TRBV27 to TRBJ2-5, with 9 bases identical to TRBD2. V trimming: 3 bases; J trimming: 4 bases; junction bases outside the gene matches: 3. The CDR3 loop spans 14 amino acids. Per the germline V gene, CDR1 is MNHEY and CDR2 is SMNVEV (reference sequence). The CDR3 DNA reads TGTGCCAGCAGTTTCCTGCGGGGGGGAGAGACCCAGTACTTC. This codes for CASSFLRGGETQYF.

V usage is TRBV9 and J usage is TRBJ2-3; 8 bases fit TRBD2. J lost 3 bases, V lost 0 bases, and 6 bases had no gene match. The CDR3 has 16 residues. Germline V gives CDR1 SGDLS, CDR2 YYNGEE. The CDR3 is CASSVGSGEHTDTQYF. The CDR3 nucleotides read TGTGCCAGCAGCGTAGGTAGCGGGGAACATACAGATACGCAGTATTTT.

The rearrangement links TRBV7-9 to TRBJ1-5; D is uncertain. Germline V gene data show CDR1 as SEHNR and CDR2 as FQNEAQ (reference sequence). The CDR3 extends over 14 amino acids. V was shortened by 4 bases and J by 3 bases, with 10 bases between the two germline ends. CDR3 sequence: CASSSFDYNQPQHF. The CDR3 DNA sequence: TGTGCCAGCAGCTCCTTTGACTACAATCAGCCCCAGCATTTT.

This chain uses TRBV30 with TRBJ1-4, with no clear D. CDR1 and CDR2 from the germline V gene are GTSNPN and SVGIG (reference sequence). V lost 0 bases to trimming and J lost 7 bases, with 12 bases between them. The CDR3 has 14 residues. The CDR3 reads CAWSVARLSEKLFF. In nucleotides, the CDR3 is TGTGCCTGGAGTGTAGCCCGGTTAAGTGAAAAACTGTTTTTT. Together with reference TRBV30 and TRBJ1-4, the CDR3 gives the full variable domain: SQTIHQWPATLVQPVGSPLSLECTVEGTSNPNLYWYRQAAGRGLQLLFYSVGIGQISSEVPQNLSASRPQDRQFILSSKKLLLSDSGFYLCAWSVARLSEKLFFGSGTQLSVL.

The J gene is TRBJ2-3, the V gene TRBV7-6; no reliable D call. V lost 2 bases and J 6 bases, leaving 6 bases between the germline ends. This CDR3 region has 12 residues. Germline assignment: CDR1 SGHVS and CDR2 FNYEAQ. CDR3 nucleotide sequence: TGTGCCAGCAGCTTATTGGGGGATACGCAGTATTTT. It translates to CASSLLGDTQYF.

This clone showed up just a few times. The chain has TRBV15 and TRBJ1-1; 10 bases fit TRBD1. The CDR3 contains 15 residues. V dropped 3 bases and J dropped 7; count of bases not matched to a gene: 8. Looked up from germline, CDR1 is LNHNV and CDR2 is YYDKDF (reference sequence). The CDR3 sequence is CATSRLSDRGLEAFF. The DNA for the CDR3 is TGTGCCACCAGCAGGCTTAGTGACAGGGGGCTTGAAGCTTTCTTT.

In DNA, the CDR3 is TGTGCCAGCTCACCACCGGACAGGGGGTATGGCTACACCTTC. Translated, it gives CASSPPDRGYGYTF. The chain links TRBV18 to TRBJ1-2, with 10 bases lining up with TRBD1. CDR3 length: 14 amino acids. J lost 5 bases, V lost 0 bases, and 0 bases had no gene match. Germline V gene lookup returns CDR1 KGHSH and CDR2 LQKENI.

This clone was counted once. The chain employs TRBV6-5 and TRBJ1-2; 11 bases agree with TRBD1. The CDR3 runs 13 residues. The V segment lost 4 bases and the J segment 8 bases; nucleotides outside the gene matches: 3. CDR1 and CDR2 (germline): MNHEY, SVGAGI. DNA of the CDR3: TGTGCCAGCAGTTGGGGGACAGGGGGAGGCTACACCTTC. Its translation: CASSWGTGGGYTF.

J is TRBJ2-7 and V is TRBV6-1, with 11 bases lining up with TRBD2. The J segment lost 2 bases and the V segment lost 2 bases, leaving 2 bases of the junction unmatched. CDR1 and CDR2 from the germline V gene are MNHNS and SASEGT. This CDR3 comprises 15 residues. The CDR3 is CASSELLAGAYEQYF. CDR3 DNA sequence: TGTGCCAGCAGTGAACTACTAGCGGGGGCCTACGAGCAGTACTTC.